These 30 T cell receptor beta chains were sequenced from one sample in a study of blood T cell repertoires in COVID-19. This table comes from immunoSEQ multiplex PCR, and its TCRdb copy is limited to in-frame clones, with some not included. This repertoire shows 200,000 to 300,000 clones, 70% to 90% found once; its top ten account for approximately 8.6%. The sequenced material came from PBMCs or T cells enriched from blood (not recorded which). Receptors were obtained from a woman aged 45-59 years with acute COVID-19.

This rearrangement joins TRBV6-2 or TRBV6-3 to TRBJ2-7; 9 nucleotides align to TRBD2. Germline assignment: CDR1 MNHEY and CDR2 SVGEGT. V dropped 2 bases and J dropped 1; count of bases not matched to a gene: 12. This CDR3 contains 18 residues. CDR3: CASSYPPLLAGTSYEQYF. The DNA for the CDR3 is TGTGCCAGCAGTTACCCTCCCCTTCTAGCGGGGACTTCCTACGAGCAGTACTTC.

The CDR3 region is CATSRDGGLSRQNTGELFF. The DNA of the CDR3 is TGTGCCACCAGCAGAGACGGCGGACTCTCTCGACAGAACACCGGGGAGCTGTTTTTT. The rearrangement uses TRBV15 and TRBJ2-2, with a weak D call TRBD2 (5 bases). Germline CDR1 is LNHNV and CDR2 is YYDKDF (reference sequence). V lost 0 bases to trimming and J lost 1 base, with 18 bases between them. This CDR3 contains 19 residues.

The chain recombines TRBV3-1 (or the pseudogene TRBV3-2) with TRBJ1-2; a weak D match, TRBD1 (5 bases). Looked up from germline, CDR1 is LGHDT and CDR2 is YNNKEL (reference sequence). The length of the CDR3 is 13 residues. V lost 1 base, J lost 4 bases, and 7 bases lay in between. For the CDR3, the DNA is TGTGCCAGCAGCCAAGGGGGCCTCTATGGCTACACCTTC. Translating it yields CASSQGGLYGYTF.

This chain connects TRBV7-2 to TRBJ1-4; 10 bases agree with TRBD1. The CDR3 length is 16 residues. Germline assignment: CDR1 SGHTA and CDR2 FQGNSA. After removal of 1 base from V and 7 bases from J, the junction contained 6 bases not matched to a gene. CDR3 DNA sequence: TGTGCCAGCAGCTTAGGAGACAGGGGGCTCGGTGAAAAACTGTTTTTT. Translation: CASSLGDRGLGEKLFF.

The J gene is TRBJ1-5, the V gene TRBV5-1; D not resolved. CDR1 and CDR2 (germline): SGHRS, YFSETQ. Trimming pared 4 bases from V and 4 bases from J, leaving 15 bases between. The CDR3 totals 15 residues. The CDR3 DNA follows: TGCGCCAGCAGCCCCAGTTGGGGAGGGAATCAGCCCCAGCATTTT. The encoded protein is CASSPSWGGNQPQHF.

The V and J genes are TRBV6-5 and TRBJ1-1; D not resolved. V dropped 1 base and J dropped 1 base, with 4 bases sitting between them. The CDR3 totals 13 residues. CDR1 and CDR2 from the germline V gene are MNHEY and SVGAGI. Here the CDR3 reads CASSYFGNTEAFF. In DNA form, the CDR3 reads TGTGCCAGCAGTTACTTCGGGAACACTGAAGCTTTCTTT.

This clone was seen a few times. This chain joins TRBV6-5 and TRBJ2-7; perhaps TRBD1 as D (6 bases). Germline V gene lookup returns CDR1 MNHEY and CDR2 SVGAGI. This CDR3 has 16 amino acids. The ends were cut back, 0 bases at V and 5 bases at J, with 17 bases in the middle. CDR3 nucleotides: TGTGCCAGCAGTTACTCGGCGCAGGGGAATTTCGACGAGCAGTACTTC. Residues: CASSYSAQGNFDEQYF.

This clone has only one observation. Other DNA sequences in the sample encode the same CDR3. In nucleotides, the CDR3 is TGTGCCAGCAGCTTGGCCGGCGGGGGTGAAGCTTTCTTT. Translated, it gives CASSLAGGGEAFF. The chain joins TRBV5-6 to TRBJ1-1; the D gene is possibly TRBD1 (5 bases). From germline, CDR1 is SGHDT and CDR2 YYEEEE. Trimming took 0 bases from V and 7 from J, leaving 10 bases between them. The CDR3 loop spans 13 amino acids.

This clone has only a few counts. This chain connects TRBV19 to TRBJ2-1, with D unclear. The CDR3 contains 13 residues. Trimming left V 11 bases short and J 3 bases short, with 14 bases between. CDR1 is LNHDA, CDR2 SQIVND, per germline (reference sequence). CDR3 protein: CAVLKPVYNEQFF. The CDR3 DNA reads TGTGCCGTATTGAAACCAGTCTACAATGAGCAGTTCTTC.

CDR3 sequence (DNA): TGTGCCAGCAGTTACTCGAGGTCCTACGAGCAGTACTTC. Its translation is CASSYSRSYEQYF. V usage is TRBV6-2 or TRBV6-3 and J usage is TRBJ2-7; D is ambiguous. There are 13 residues in the CDR3. Germline CDR1 MNHEY, CDR2 SVGEGT. V lost 0 bases to trimming and J lost 1 base, with 4 bases between them.

J is TRBJ1-2 and V is TRBV7-2; 7 bases agree with TRBD1. Germline CDR1 reads SGHTA; CDR2 reads FQGNSA. V gave up 1 base and J gave up 1 base; unmatched junction bases: 6. The CDR3 is 16 residues long. CDR3 nucleotide sequence: TGTGCCAGCAGCTTAGAAATAACAGGGGATAACTATGGCTACACCTTC. Translation gives CASSLEITGDNYGYTF.

The chain recombines TRBV5-1 with TRBJ2-7, with D maybe TRBD1 (6 bases). The V and J ends lost 2 bases and 3 bases respectively, with 15 bases between them. Germline CDR1 SGHRS, CDR2 YFSETQ. This CDR3 is built from 15 residues. The CDR3 DNA reads TGCGCCAGCAGCTTAGTCCCGGGACAAAGCTACGAGCAGTACTTC. Translating gives CASSLVPGQSYEQYF. Together with reference TRBV5-1 and TRBJ2-7, the CDR3 gives the full variable domain: KAGVTQTPRYLIKTRGQQVTLSCSPISGHRSVSWYQQTPGQGLQFLFEYFSETQRNKGNFPGRFSGRQFSNSRSEMNVSTLELGDSALYLCASSLVPGQSYEQYFGPGTRLTVT.

V and J are TRBV10-3 and TRBJ1-1; tentatively, D is TRBD1 (6 bases). V was trimmed by 10 bases and J by 3 bases, leaving 15 bases between them. The CDR3 runs to 13 residues. Germline CDR1 reads ENHRY; CDR2 reads SYGVKD. The CDR3: CANTGQRYTEAFF. For the CDR3, the DNA is TGTGCCAACACCGGACAGCGATACACTGAAGCTTTCTTT.

This rearrangement joins TRBV4-1 to TRBJ1-5; 8 bases are shared with TRBD1. There are 15 residues in the CDR3. The V gene end was trimmed by 0 bases and the J gene end by 5 bases; junction bases not matched to a gene: 3. Looked up from germline, CDR1 is MGHRA and CDR2 is YSYEKL. CDR3 in DNA: TGCGCCAGCAGCCAAGATACGACAGGGGATCAGCCCCAGCATTTT. Its protein is CASSQDTTGDQPQHF.

This chain joins TRBV7-2 and TRBJ2-5; 7 nucleotides align to TRBD1. Trimming cost V 6 bases and J 5 bases; bases outside gene matches: 6. There are 13 residues in the CDR3. Germline V gene data show CDR1 as SGHTA and CDR2 as FQGNSA. The CDR3 region is CASSGQVRETQYF. The CDR3 DNA follows: TGTGCCAGCAGTGGACAGGTTCGGGAGACCCAGTACTTC.

The chain is built from TRBV30 and TRBJ1-1; no definite D call. The CDR3 runs 12 residues. Between the trimmed V and J ends, which lost 0 bases and 3 bases, there was a span of 5 bases. Per the germline V gene, CDR1 is GTSNPN and CDR2 is SVGIG (reference sequence). In DNA form, the CDR3 reads TGTGCCTGGAGTGTATCGGACACTGAAGCTTTCTTT. This gives the protein CAWSVSDTEAFF. Full variable domain (rest looked up from reference TRBV30 and TRBJ1-1): SQTIHQWPATLVQPVGSPLSLECTVEGTSNPNLYWYRQAAGRGLQLLFYSVGIGQISSEVPQNLSASRPQDRQFILSSKKLLLSDSGFYLCAWSVSDTEAFFGQGTRLTVV.

The chain joins TRBV7-3 to TRBJ1-1; D is possibly TRBD1 (6 bases). Between the trimmed V and J ends, which lost 4 bases and 4 bases, there was a span of 16 bases. The CDR3 sequence is 15 residues long. Germline CDR1 is SGHTA and CDR2 is FQGTGA. CDR3 bases: TGTGCCAGCAGCTCGACCGCGACAGGTGGCACTGAAGCTTTCTTT. It specifies CASSSTATGGTEAFF.

This clone has just one count. The V and J genes are TRBV3-1 (or the pseudogene TRBV3-2) and TRBJ1-1; no clear D gene. In germline, CDR1 is LGHDT, CDR2 YNNKEL (reference sequence). The CDR3 is 12 residues long. With 2 bases removed from V and 11 bases from J, the gap between germline ends came to 12 bases. The CDR3 loop reads CASSQFRGGAFF. The CDR3 DNA reads as TGTGCCAGCAGCCAATTTCGGGGTGGTGCTTTCTTT.

The chain carries TRBV7-2 and TRBJ2-6; D might be TRBD1 (6 bases). CDR1 and CDR2 from the germline V gene are SGHTA and FQGNSA. The CDR3 spans 16 residues. Between the trimmed V and J ends, which lost 5 bases and 0 bases, there was a span of 11 bases. The CDR3 DNA reads TGTGCCAGCAGCCTGGGACATCCCTCTGGGGCCAACGTCCTGACTTTC. Encoded protein: CASSLGHPSGANVLTF.

The chain is built from TRBV5-8 and TRBJ2-1, with 7 nucleotides matching TRBD2. From germline, CDR1 is SGHTS and CDR2 YDEGEE. J was trimmed by 0 bases and V by 4 bases; bases with no gene match: 10. The CDR3 has 17 amino acids. For the CDR3, the DNA is TGTGCCAGCAGCCCGGAGGGACTAATGGCCTCCTACAATGAGCAGTTCTTC. It translates to CASSPEGLMASYNEQFF.

The chain is built from TRBV18 and TRBJ1-1; possibly TRBD1 for D (5 bases). The CDR3 is made up of 16 amino acids. Germline loops: CDR1 KGHSH, CDR2 LQKENI. V dropped 3 bases and J dropped 4 bases, with 18 bases sitting between them. DNA for the CDR3: TGTGCCAGCTCACCCCTCGCCACGGGGGACGCCACTGAAGCTTTCTTT. Its translation is CASSPLATGDATEAFF.

This chain uses TRBV30 with TRBJ2-7; 7 positions match TRBD1. Trimming took 0 bases from V and 3 from J; bases not matched to a gene: 8. The CDR3 consists of 15 residues. Germline V gives CDR1 GTSNPN, CDR2 SVGIG (reference sequence). In DNA, the CDR3 is TGTGCCTGGAGTGTATCCAGAGGGGGCGGCTACGAGCAGTACTTC. The encoded protein is CAWSVSRGGGYEQYF.

The J gene is TRBJ1-6, the V gene TRBV7-2, with 10 nucleotides matching TRBD1. V lost 6 bases and J lost 9; bases outside the gene matches: 2. Germline loops: CDR1 SGHTA, CDR2 FQGNSA. The CDR3 is 13 amino acids. The CDR3 is CASSGQGGSPLHF. The CDR3 nucleotides are TGTGCCAGCAGTGGACAGGGGGGTTCACCCCTCCACTTT.

The CDR3 here is CASSLWTASDEKLFF. Written as DNA, the CDR3 is TGCGCCAGCAGCCTATGGACAGCTTCAGATGAAAAACTGTTTTTT. V is TRBV5-1 and J is TRBJ1-4; tentatively, D is TRBD1 (6 bases). Trimming pared 4 bases from V and 6 bases from J, leaving 16 bases between. Germline lookup yields CDR1 SGHRS and CDR2 YFSETQ. The CDR3 runs to 15 residues.

V and J are TRBV3-1 (or the pseudogene TRBV3-2) and TRBJ2-5; TRBD2 aligns across 8 bases. This CDR3 is built from 15 residues. Germline V CDR1 and CDR2: LGHDT, YNNKEL (reference sequence). V trimming: 2 bases; J trimming: 4 bases; junction bases outside the gene matches: 6. CDR3 region: CASSQNSGVAETQYF. For the CDR3, the DNA is TGTGCCAGCAGCCAAAATAGCGGGGTTGCAGAGACCCAGTACTTC.

The gene calls are TRBV4-2 and TRBJ1-1, with TRBD1 identical over 9 bases. CDR1 is LGHNA and CDR2 is YNFKEQ in the germline V gene. This CDR3 region has 14 residues. V trimming: 4 bases; J trimming: 6 bases; junction bases outside the gene matches: 6. The CDR3: CASSLSGQGSEAFF. For the CDR3, the DNA is TGTGCCAGCAGCCTTTCCGGACAGGGGTCTGAAGCTTTCTTT.

The count of this clone is one. The rearrangement uses TRBV20-1 and TRBJ2-1; D is ambiguous. Trimming shortened V by 3 bases and J by 3 bases, and 6 bases separated the two germline ends. Looked up from germline, CDR1 is DFQATT and CDR2 is SNEGSKA (reference sequence). CDR3 length equals 12 residues. The CDR3 DNA sequence: TGCAGTGCTAGTCGCAGCTACAATGAGCAGTTCTTC. Its protein is CSASRSYNEQFF.

V is TRBV13 and J is TRBJ1-1; 7 bases align to TRBD1. CDR1 and CDR2 from the germline V gene are PRHDT and FYEKMQ (reference sequence). The CDR3 covers 18 residues. V shed 4 bases, J shed 0 bases, and the junction held 14 bases outside the gene matches. The CDR3 region is CASSSQRDRAEMNTEAFF. CDR3 sequence (DNA): TGTGCCAGCAGCTCACAGAGAGACAGGGCCGAGATGAACACTGAAGCTTTCTTT.

The gene calls are TRBV20-1 and TRBJ2-3, with 8 bases that match TRBD2. The J segment lost 4 bases and the V segment lost 3 bases, leaving 9 bases of the junction unmatched. There are 15 residues in the CDR3. Germline CDR1 is DFQATT and CDR2 is SNEGSKA (reference sequence). The CDR3 DNA reads TGCAGTGCTAGTTTACTTAGCGGGGTTGCAGATACGCAGTATTTT. Its translation: CSASLLSGVADTQYF.

The chain has TRBV15 and TRBJ1-1, with TRBD1 identical over 8 bases. This CDR3 contains 14 residues. Trimming took 0 bases from V and 8 from J; bases not matched to a gene: 5. The germline gives CDR1 LNHNV, CDR2 YYDKDF (reference sequence). The CDR3: CATSREFRGREAFF. Written as DNA, the CDR3 is TGTGCCACCAGCAGAGAGTTCAGGGGGCGCGAAGCTTTCTTT.